The TCR beta chain described here comes from a study of cytomegalovirus exposure and HLA in healthy donors. Study outcomes and limitations: In vitro assays verified that three CMV-associated chains recognized CMV antigens specifically. Most subjects had HLA-A and HLA-B alleles reportedly predicted accurately by TCR beta sequences.

This clone turned up a few times. What it binds is unknown. A multiplex PCR was run with 60 Vbeta primers and 13 Jbeta primers. Repertoires were generated with immunoSEQ multiplex PCR, while TCRdb's copy carries only in-frame clones and drops some. The table has about 130,000 clones, approximately 77% seen once. These donors, healthy bone marrow donors, were studied. J was trimmed by 1 base and V by 0 bases; bases with no gene match: 10. Germline-derived CDR1 and CDR2 are MGHRA and YSYEKL. The CDR3 contains 21 residues. Material: PBMCs. The rearrangement joins TRBV4-1 to TRBJ2-3, with TRBD2 matching over 16 bases. This receptor was taken from a man aged 30-40 years in good health and CMV-seronegative. Here the CDR3 reads CASSQDSSRGLAGGGTDTQYF. DNA for the CDR3: TGCGCCAGCAGCCAAGATTCATCTCGGGGACTAGCGGGAGGGGGCACAGATACGCAGTATTTT.